The clone carrying this T cell receptor (beta chain) occurred a few times. This sample stems from a study of blood T cell repertoires in COVID-19. The CDR3 totals 13 residues. Germline CDR1 reads LGHDT; CDR2 reads YNNKEL (reference sequence). V was trimmed by 1 base and J by 2 bases, leaving 3 bases between them. Original data processing: For nucleated cells, counts were estimated from reference gene primer amplification. Clones were read by immunoSEQ multiplex PCR, and TCRdb kept only the in-frame ones, dropping some. V and J calls plus clone size are reproduced from that table; the DNA served to infer D and trimming. The sample holds 150,000 or so clones, around 86% seen once.

The clonotype was recovered from a man older than 75 with acute or convalescent COVID-19. The sequenced material came from peripheral blood. The chain has TRBV3-1 (or the pseudogene TRBV3-2) and TRBJ1-5; D not resolved. The CDR3 sequence: CASSQAGNQPQHF. CDR3 nucleotide sequence: TGTGCCAGCAGCCAAGCGGGCAATCAGCCCCAGCATTTT.